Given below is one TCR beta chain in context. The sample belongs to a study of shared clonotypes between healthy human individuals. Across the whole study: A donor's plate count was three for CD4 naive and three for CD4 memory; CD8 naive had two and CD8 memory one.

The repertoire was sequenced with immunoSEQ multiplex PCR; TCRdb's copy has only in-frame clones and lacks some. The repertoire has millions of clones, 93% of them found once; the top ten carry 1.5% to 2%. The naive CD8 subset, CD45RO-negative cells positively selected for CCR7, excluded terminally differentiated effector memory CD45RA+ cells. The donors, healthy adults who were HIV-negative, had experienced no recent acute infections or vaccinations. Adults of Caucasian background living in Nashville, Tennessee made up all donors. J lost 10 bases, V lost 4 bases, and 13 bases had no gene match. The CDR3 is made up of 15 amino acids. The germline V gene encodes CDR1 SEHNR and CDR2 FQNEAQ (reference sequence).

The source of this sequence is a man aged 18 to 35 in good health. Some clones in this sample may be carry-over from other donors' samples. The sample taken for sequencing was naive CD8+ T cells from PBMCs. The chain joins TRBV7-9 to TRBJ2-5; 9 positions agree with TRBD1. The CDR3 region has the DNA TGTGCCAGCAGCTCCCCGAGGACAGGGGATAGCAGCCAGTACTTC. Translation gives CASSSPRTGDSSQYF.